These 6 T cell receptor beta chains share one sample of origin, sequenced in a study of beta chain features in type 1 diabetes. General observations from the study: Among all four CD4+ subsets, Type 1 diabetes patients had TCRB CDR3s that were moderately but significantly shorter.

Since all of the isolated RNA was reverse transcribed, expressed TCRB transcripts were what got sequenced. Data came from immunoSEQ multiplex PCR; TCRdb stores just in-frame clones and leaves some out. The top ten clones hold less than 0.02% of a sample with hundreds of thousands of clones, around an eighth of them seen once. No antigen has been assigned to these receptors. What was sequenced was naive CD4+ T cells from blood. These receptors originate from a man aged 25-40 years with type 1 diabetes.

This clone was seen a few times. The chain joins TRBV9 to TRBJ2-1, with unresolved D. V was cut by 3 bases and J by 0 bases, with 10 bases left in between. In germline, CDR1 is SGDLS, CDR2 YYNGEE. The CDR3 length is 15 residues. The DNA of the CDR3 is TGTGCCAGCAGCGAACAGCCCAGCTCCTACAATGAGCAGTTCTTC. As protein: CASSEQPSSYNEQFF.

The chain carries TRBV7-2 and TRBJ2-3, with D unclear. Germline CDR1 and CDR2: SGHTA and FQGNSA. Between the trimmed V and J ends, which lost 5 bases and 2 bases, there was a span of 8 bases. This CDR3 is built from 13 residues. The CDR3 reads CASSLSFTDTQYF. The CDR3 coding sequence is TGTGCCAGCAGCCTTTCTTTCACAGATACGCAGTATTTT. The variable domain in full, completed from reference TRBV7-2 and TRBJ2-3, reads GAGVSQSPSNKVTEKGKDVELRCDPISGHTALYWYRQSLGQGLEFLIYFQGNSAPDKSGLPSDRFSAERTGGSVSTLTIQRTQQEDSAVYLCASSLSFTDTQYFGPGTRLTVL.

The CDR3 sequence is CASRGEVNIQYF. The CDR3 DNA is TGTGCCAGCAGAGGGGAGGTTAACATTCAGTACTTC. This rearrangement joins TRBV25-1 to TRBJ2-4; D possibly corresponds to TRBD2 (6 bases). The V gene lost 6 bases and the J gene lost 7 bases, with 10 bases spanning the gap. Germline CDR1 reads MGHDK; CDR2 reads SYGVNS. The CDR3 runs 12 residues.

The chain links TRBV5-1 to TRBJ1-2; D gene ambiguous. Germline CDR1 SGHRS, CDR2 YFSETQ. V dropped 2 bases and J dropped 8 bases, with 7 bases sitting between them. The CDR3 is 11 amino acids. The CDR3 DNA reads TGCGCCAGCAGCTTCGGTTACGGCTACACCTTC. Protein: CASSFGYGYTF.

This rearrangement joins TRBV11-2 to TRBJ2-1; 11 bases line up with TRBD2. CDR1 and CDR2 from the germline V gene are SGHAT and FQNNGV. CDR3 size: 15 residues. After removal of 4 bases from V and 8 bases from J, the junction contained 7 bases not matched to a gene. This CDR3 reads CASSSLAGAPHEQFF. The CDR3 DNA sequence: TGTGCCAGCAGCTCACTAGCGGGGGCCCCCCATGAGCAGTTCTTC.

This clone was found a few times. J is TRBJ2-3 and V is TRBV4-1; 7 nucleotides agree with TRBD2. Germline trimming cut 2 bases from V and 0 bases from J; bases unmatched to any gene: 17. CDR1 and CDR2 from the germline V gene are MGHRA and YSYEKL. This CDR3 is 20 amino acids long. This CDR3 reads CASSQTPMLRERSSTDTQYF. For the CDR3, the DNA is TGCGCCAGCAGCCAAACCCCGATGTTGCGGGAGAGATCTAGCACAGATACGCAGTATTTT.